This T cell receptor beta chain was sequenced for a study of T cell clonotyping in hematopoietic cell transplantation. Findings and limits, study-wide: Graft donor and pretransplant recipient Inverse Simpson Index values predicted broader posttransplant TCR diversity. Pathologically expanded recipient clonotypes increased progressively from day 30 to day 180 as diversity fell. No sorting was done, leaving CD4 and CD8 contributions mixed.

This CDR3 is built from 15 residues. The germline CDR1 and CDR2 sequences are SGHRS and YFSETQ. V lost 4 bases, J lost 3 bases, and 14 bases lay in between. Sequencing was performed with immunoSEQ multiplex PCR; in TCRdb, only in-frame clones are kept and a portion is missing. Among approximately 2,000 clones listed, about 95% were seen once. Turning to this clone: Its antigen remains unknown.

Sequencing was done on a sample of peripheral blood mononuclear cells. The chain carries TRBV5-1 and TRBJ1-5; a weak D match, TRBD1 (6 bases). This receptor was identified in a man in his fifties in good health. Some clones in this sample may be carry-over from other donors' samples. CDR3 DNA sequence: TGCGCCAGCAGCCCCGAAGGGGGTACCAATCAGCCCCAGCATTTT. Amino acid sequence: CASSPEGGTNQPQHF.